Described below is a single T cell receptor (beta chain) sequence and its context. This entry is derived from a study of blood T cell repertoires in COVID-19. Turning to the study itself: PBMCs, B-cell-depleted T cells, or T cells were the source of the cDNA or gDNA that made up the material.

Trimming left V 4 bases short and J 8 bases short, with 12 bases between. Germline assignment: CDR1 KGHSH and CDR2 LQKENI. The CDR3 consists of 13 residues. As processed by the authors: Amplification of reference gene primers was used by the study to estimate nucleated cell counts. TCRdb's table, derived via immunoSEQ multiplex PCR, lists solely in-frame clones and lacks some. V and J calls and clone size are those listed in that table; D and trimming were worked out from the DNA. The sample includes about 220,000 clones, about 88% of them seen just once. The gene calls are TRBV18 and TRBJ1-5; D is uncertain. This sequence was found in a man aged 50-59 years who had recovered from COVID-19. The material sequenced was peripheral blood. The CDR3 DNA reads TGTGCCAGCTCACATGGCTCACGGGAGCCCCAGCATTTT. The encoded protein is CASSHGSREPQHF.